The 30 T cell receptor beta chains listed next were all sequenced from one sample in a study of cytomegalovirus exposure and HLA in healthy donors. Amplification used 60 Vbeta primers and 13 Jbeta primers. Using immunoSEQ multiplex PCR, the repertoire was profiled, and TCRdb retains in-frame clones only, with some absent. This table has fewer than 200,000 clones, roughly 8.7% appearing once. Sequencing used PBMCs. These receptors all stem from a woman aged 25 to 39 in good health and CMV-seropositive.

This clone has only a few counts. This chain links TRBV5-1 with TRBJ2-7; no clear D. The germline CDR1 and CDR2 sequences are SGHRS and YFSETQ. V lost 0 bases and J lost 4, with 17 bases in between. The CDR3 sequence is 16 residues long. The DNA of the CDR3 is TGCGCCAGCAGCTTGGCGCTTCAGTCCCCAAAATACGAGCAGTACTTC. It specifies CASSLALQSPKYEQYF.

Concerning this clone: A read error may produce the germline difference seen at one junction end. The chain uses TRBV5-4 and TRBJ1-2, with TRBD1 identical over 9 bases. This CDR3 region has 14 residues. CDR1 SGHNT and CDR2 YYREEE come from the germline V gene (reference sequence). CDR3 nucleotides: TGTGCCAGCAGCTGGACAGGGGCTAACTATGGCTCCACCTTC. Protein: CASSWTGANYGSTF.

The V gene is TRBV9, the J gene TRBJ2-1; 8 nucleotides agree with TRBD2. Germline CDR1 and CDR2: SGDLS and YYNGEE. The CDR3 has 13 amino acids. V was clipped by 6 bases and J by 4 bases; unmatched bases: 3. The CDR3 nucleotides read TGTGCCAGCACCGGGACTAGGTACAATGAGCAGTTCTTC. Translating gives CASTGTRYNEQFF.

J is TRBJ2-5 and V is TRBV9, with TRBD2 matching 7 bases. The junction had 15 bases not matched to a gene; V was cut back by 3 bases and J by 10 bases. This CDR3 region has 15 residues. Germline CDR1 and CDR2: SGDLS and YYNGEE. CDR3 in amino acids: CASSASGTGGRYQYF. For the CDR3, the DNA is TGTGCCAGCAGCGCGAGCGGGACTGGCGGGAGATACCAGTACTTC.

This clone was seen a handful of times. V and J are TRBV5-1 and TRBJ2-7; 10 bases map to TRBD2. The CDR3 length is 14 residues. Germline lookup yields CDR1 SGHRS and CDR2 YFSETQ. V shed 4 bases, J shed 4 bases, and the junction held 5 bases outside the gene matches. DNA for the CDR3: TGCGCCAGCAGCCTACTAGCGGGAATGTACGAGCAGTACTTC. It specifies CASSLLAGMYEQYF.

This clone was seen a handful of times. The chain is built from TRBV25-1 and TRBJ2-1; TRBD1 is a possible D gene (5 bases). V lost 6 bases to trimming and J lost 3 bases, with 12 bases between them. Per germline, CDR1 MGHDK and CDR2 SYGVNS. This CDR3 contains 14 residues. The CDR3 DNA sequence: TGTGCCAGCAGAACAGGTGGCAGCTACAATGAGCAGTTCTTC. The encoded protein is CASRTGGSYNEQFF.

This chain links TRBV5-1 with TRBJ2-5; 9 bases line up with TRBD1. Germline CDR1 SGHRS, CDR2 YFSETQ. V shed 7 bases, J shed 5 bases, and the junction held 9 bases outside the gene matches. This CDR3 comprises 14 residues. The CDR3 coding sequence is TGCGCCAGCGACGAAACAGGGGGCCGGGAGACCCAGTACTTC. Translating gives CASDETGGRETQYF.

V is TRBV6-5 and J is TRBJ2-7; perhaps TRBD2 as D (5 bases). The V gene lost 4 bases and the J gene lost 7 bases, with 8 bases spanning the gap. The CDR3 extends over 11 amino acids. CDR1 and CDR2 from the germline V gene are MNHEY and SVGAGI. The CDR3 nucleotides read TGTGCCAGCAGTTCACCGGGGGAGCAGTACTTC. It specifies CASSSPGEQYF.

This clone was seen a handful of times. V is TRBV2 and J is TRBJ2-7; D remains unclear. With 4 bases removed from V and 5 bases from J, the gap between germline ends came to 24 bases. The CDR3 is made up of 17 amino acids. The germline V gene encodes CDR1 SNHLY and CDR2 FYNNEI. The CDR3 spells CASSATLRKAPTNEQYF. The CDR3 DNA reads TGTGCCAGCAGTGCAACATTGCGGAAGGCCCCAACCAACGAGCAGTACTTC.

This clone was seen only a few times. The chain recombines TRBV4-2 with TRBJ1-1; perhaps TRBD1 as D (6 bases). The germline V gene encodes CDR1 LGHNA and CDR2 YNFKEQ. The V end was cut by 1 base, the J end by 2 bases, with 17 bases between. The CDR3 totals 17 residues. The CDR3 loop reads CASSQGPRDTLNTEAFF. The DNA for the CDR3 is TGTGCCAGCAGCCAAGGGCCCCGGGACACACTAAACACTGAAGCTTTCTTT.

This clone turned up a few times. This chain's CDR3 is CASTTGSPDGELFF. The CDR3 region has the DNA TGTGCCAGCACTACCGGGTCCCCAGACGGGGAGCTGTTTTTT. J is TRBJ2-2 and V is TRBV9; D gene ambiguous. The CDR3 covers 14 residues. The V end was cut by 6 bases, the J end by 7 bases, with 16 bases between. The germline V gene has CDR1 SGDLS and CDR2 YYNGEE.

This clone occurred many times. V usage is TRBV2 and J usage is TRBJ2-2; 13 nucleotides align to TRBD2. With 11 bases clipped from V and 4 bases from J, the junction kept 16 bases outside the gene matches. The CDR3 runs to 18 residues. Germline lookup yields CDR1 SNHLY and CDR2 FYNNEI. CDR3 region: CAVEGLAGHRKGTGELFF. CDR3 coding DNA: TGTGCCGTCGAGGGACTAGCGGGACATAGGAAAGGCACCGGGGAGCTGTTTTTT. Complete variable domain (other parts from reference TRBV2 and TRBJ2-2): EPEVTQTPSHQVTQMGQEVILRCVPISNHLYFYWYRQILGQKVEFLVSFYNNEISEKSEIFDDQFSVERPDGSNFTLKIRSTKLEDSAMYFCAVEGLAGHRKGTGELFFGEGSRLTVL.

The gene calls are TRBV5-5 and TRBJ2-5; D is possibly TRBD1 (6 bases). The germline V gene has CDR1 SGHKS and CDR2 YYEKEE (reference sequence). The CDR3 consists of 16 residues. Trimming pared 1 base from V and 1 base from J, leaving 14 bases between. The CDR3 coding sequence is TGTGCCAGCAGCTTGTTATCCGGACAGCCCCAAGAGACCCAGTACTTC. Its translation: CASSLLSGQPQETQYF.

This clone was found a few times. The chain is built from TRBV5-4 and TRBJ2-7, with TRBD2 matching over 8 bases. J lost 7 bases, V lost 5 bases, and 11 bases had no gene match. The CDR3 extends over 14 amino acids. The germline gives CDR1 SGHNT, CDR2 YYREEE (reference sequence). The CDR3 nucleotides are TGTGCCAGCAGATCTAGCGGGTCTGAGGGGGAGCAGTACTTC. Translated, it gives CASRSSGSEGEQYF. Based on the CDR3 plus reference TRBV5-4 and TRBJ2-7, the full variable domain is ETGVTQSPTHLIKTRGQQVTLRCSSQSGHNTVSWYQQALGQGPQFIFQYYREEENGRGNFPPRFSGLQFPNYSSELNVNALELDDSALYLCASRSSGSEGEQYFGPGTRLTVT.

This clone was detected only a few times. The chain carries TRBV5-5 and TRBJ1-5; the match to TRBD1 covers 8 bases. The CDR3 length is 14 residues. Germline V CDR1 and CDR2: SGHKS, YYEKEE (reference sequence). Losses at the gene ends were 4 bases for V and 7 bases for J; bases not matched to a gene: 7. CDR3 in amino acids: CASSLAGGGQPQHF. The CDR3 nucleotides read TGTGCCAGCAGCCTAGCAGGGGGCGGGCAGCCCCAGCATTTT.

The V call is TRBV9, the J call TRBJ2-1; 9 nucleotides line up with TRBD2. The CDR3 covers 16 residues. Germline loops: CDR1 SGDLS, CDR2 YYNGEE. V trimming: 3 bases; J trimming: 0 bases; junction bases outside the gene matches: 4. CDR3 nucleotides: TGTGCCAGCAGCGCTAGCGGGGTAAGCTCCTACAATGAGCAGTTCTTC. Its protein product is CASSASGVSSYNEQFF.

This clone appeared a few times. The same CDR3 is also encoded by other DNA sequences in this sample. This chain uses TRBV5-1 with TRBJ2-7; 8 bases fit TRBD1. Germline V CDR1 and CDR2: SGHRS, YFSETQ. The CDR3 consists of 13 residues. J was trimmed by 4 bases and V by 4 bases; bases with no gene match: 4. The chain's CDR3 is CASSPGGAYEQYF. The CDR3 coding sequence is TGCGCCAGCAGCCCAGGGGGCGCGTACGAGCAGTACTTC.

The rearrangement uses TRBV7-2 and TRBJ1-2; tentative D call: TRBD1 (6 bases). The CDR3 runs 16 residues. Germline assignment: CDR1 SGHTA and CDR2 FQGNSA. Trimming took off 2 bases at V and 5 bases at J, with 18 bases between the two ends. The CDR3 region is CASSLSGGRSPYGYTF. CDR3 DNA sequence: TGTGCCAGCAGCTTAAGCGGGGGGCGGTCTCCATATGGCTACACCTTC.

This clone was seen more than once but under ten times. The chain employs TRBV2 and TRBJ2-2, with unresolved D. V was cut by 6 bases and J by 2 bases, with 10 bases left in between. Germline V gene lookup returns CDR1 SNHLY and CDR2 FYNNEI. CDR3 length: 14 residues. The CDR3 DNA sequence: TGTGCCAGCAGGAGTCAGGTCAACACCGGGGAGCTGTTTTTT. Translated: CASRSQVNTGELFF.

The rearrangement joins TRBV6-5 to TRBJ2-7; tentatively, D is TRBD1 (6 bases). V dropped 4 bases and J dropped 0 bases, with 13 bases sitting between them. In germline, CDR1 is MNHEY, CDR2 SVGAGI. The length of the CDR3 is 15 residues. The CDR3 is CASSSTSDSSYEQYF. DNA for the CDR3: TGTGCCAGCAGTTCGACCTCGGACAGCTCCTACGAGCAGTACTTC.

This clone has more than one count but fewer than ten. The gene calls are TRBV29-1 and TRBJ2-1; 7 bases agree with TRBD1. Germline assignment: CDR1 SQVTM and CDR2 ANQGSEA. J lost 13 bases, V lost 5 bases, and 5 bases had no gene match. CDR3 length equals 10 residues. DNA of the CDR3: TGCAGCGTTCACTCAGGGGGACAGTTCTTC. Amino acids: CSVHSGGQFF.

This clone was counted only a few times. The genes are TRBV10-1 and TRBJ2-3, with 8 bases aligning to TRBD1. J lost 5 bases, V lost 6 bases, and 7 bases had no gene match. CDR3 length: 14 residues. CDR1 is WNHNN, CDR2 SYGVQD, per germline (reference sequence). The CDR3: CASSDGQGLDTQYF. The CDR3 DNA follows: TGCGCCAGCAGCGATGGACAGGGCCTAGATACGCAGTATTTT.

This clone was observed a handful of times. This rearrangement joins TRBV29-1 to TRBJ2-7; 10 bases fit TRBD1. The junction had 2 bases not matched to a gene; V was cut back by 6 bases and J by 0 bases. Germline V gene sequence: CDR1 SQVTM, CDR2 ANQGSEA. CDR3 length: 13 amino acids. The CDR3 spells CSVGTGDSYEQYF. CDR3 nucleotide sequence: TGCAGCGTGGGGACAGGGGACTCCTACGAGCAGTACTTC.

The chain combines TRBV5-1 with TRBJ1-1; D possibly corresponds to TRBD1 (5 bases). There are 13 residues in the CDR3. The germline gives CDR1 SGHRS, CDR2 YFSETQ. Trimming cost V 4 bases and J 8 bases, with 15 bases left between them. The CDR3: CASSPTIGAEAFF. CDR3 coding DNA: TGCGCCAGCAGCCCTACCATAGGGGCGGAAGCTTTCTTT.

The chain couples TRBV6-6 to TRBJ2-2, with a possible D match to TRBD1 (6 bases). Germline CDR1 MNHNY, CDR2 SVGAGI (reference sequence). V lost 6 bases and J 7 bases, leaving 12 bases between the germline ends. CDR3 length: 13 residues. CDR3 amino acids: CASSSQGIGELFF. In DNA form, the CDR3 reads TGTGCCAGCAGCTCACAGGGAATCGGGGAGCTGTTTTTT.

The chain has TRBV10-1 and TRBJ2-1; 9 bases align to TRBD2. There are 16 residues in the CDR3. Losses at the gene ends were 3 bases for V and 6 bases for J; bases not matched to a gene: 9. Looked up from germline, CDR1 is WNHNN and CDR2 is SYGVQD (reference sequence). The CDR3 coding sequence is TGCGCCAGCAGTGAATTTCGTAGCGGGAGTCCCAATGAGCAGTTCTTC. It specifies CASSEFRSGSPNEQFF.

A few counts support this clone. The V call is TRBV12-5, the J call TRBJ1-1, with 7 bases lining up with TRBD1. Germline assignment: CDR1 LGHNT and CDR2 FRNRAP. The ends lost 7 bases at V and 4 bases at J; junction bases unmatched: 9. This CDR3 is 14 amino acids long. The CDR3 DNA reads as TGTGCTAGTGCTTTACAGGGGTCGAGCACTGAAGCTTTCTTT. Amino acids: CASALQGSSTEAFF.

The CDR3 reads CVIQQGSGANVLTF. The CDR3 nucleotides read TGTGTTATCCAACAGGGTTCCGGGGCCAACGTCCTGACTTTC. V usage is TRBV2 and J usage is TRBJ2-6; D might be TRBD1 (6 bases). CDR3 length: 14 residues. From germline, CDR1 is SNHLY and CDR2 FYNNEI.

The chain carries TRBV30 and TRBJ2-3, with D possibly matching TRBD2 (5 bases). Germline CDR1 reads GTSNPN; CDR2 reads SVGIG (reference sequence). V lost 0 bases to trimming and J lost 3 bases, with 13 bases between them. The length of the CDR3 is 15 residues. The CDR3 nucleotides read TGTGCCTGGAGTGTAGCTAGCTTAAGGACAGATACGCAGTATTTT. It is translated as CAWSVASLRTDTQYF. The complete variable domain, with remaining parts taken from reference TRBV30 and TRBJ2-3, reads SQTIHQWPATLVQPVGSPLSLECTVEGTSNPNLYWYRQAAGRGLQLLFYSVGIGQISSEVPQNLSASRPQDRQFILSSKKLLLSDSGFYLCAWSVASLRTDTQYFGPGTRLTVL.

The chain recombines TRBV27 with TRBJ1-2; TRBD1 might be the D (6 bases). This CDR3 contains 14 residues. Trimming removed 3 bases at V and 6 bases at J, with 14 bases between. The V gene's germline CDR1 is MNHEY and CDR2 SMNVEV (reference sequence). This CDR3 reads CASSFRGGGDGYTF. CDR3 bases: TGTGCCAGCAGTTTTAGAGGGGGGGGAGATGGCTACACCTTC.